A selection of T cell receptor beta chains follows, all from one sample in a study of T cells of healthy individuals. TCRdb reprocessed the 5' RACE reads via MiXCR and lists one record per CDR3 protein. The table has fewer than 75,000 distinct CDR3 sequences, about a sixth seen once; the top ten hold about 4.3%. The source is a human donor in good health. The CDR3 runs from the conserved cysteine through the conserved F or W.

CDR3 protein	V gene	J gene
CAISESRRLGSYNEQFF	TRBV10-3	TRBJ2-1
CASSLGLPGSGVNEQFF	TRBV7-6	TRBJ2-1
CASSLGGASGYTF	TRBV7-8	TRBJ1-2
CSATTAYEQYF	TRBV20-1	TRBJ2-7
CATSDLESPGNQPQHF	TRBV24-1	TRBJ1-5
CASSSYTGELFF	TRBV7-3	TRBJ2-2
CASSPGASNQPQHF	TRBV7-9	TRBJ1-5
CSAQRDSNQPQHF	TRBV20-1	TRBJ1-5
CSANRDSLNTEAFF	TRBV20-1	TRBJ1-1
CASSTSGVPEKLFF	TRBV5-1	TRBJ1-4
CASSQEGRGTNTIYF	TRBV4-3	TRBJ1-3
CASSVSTSGGLGTQYF	TRBV6-1	TRBJ2-3
CASKGQMLAKNIQYF	TRBV2	TRBJ2-4
CASSSTSGRMNEQYF	TRBV7-3	TRBJ2-7
CAIRRELAGEQYF	TRBV10-3	TRBJ2-7
CASSTGSDYEQYF	TRBV28	TRBJ2-7
CASQGRGAELSTDTQYF	TRBV28	TRBJ2-3
CASSLGPVYGYTF	TRBV11-1	TRBJ1-2
CASSSDRGSNTGELFF	TRBV5-1	TRBJ2-2
CASSLWGNTEAFF	TRBV5-1	TRBJ1-1
CASSLSGGLQVGQYF	TRBV3-1	TRBJ2-3
CSALLAGGPREQFF	TRBV20-1	TRBJ2-1
CATSDVGYEQYF	TRBV24-1	TRBJ2-7
CASSEVAGGPDTQYF	TRBV6-4	TRBJ2-3
CASSFAQGSYEQYF	TRBV5-5	TRBJ2-7
CASSYSGRMNYEQYF	TRBV5-4	TRBJ2-7
CASKFSQSPRYGYTF	TRBV3-1	TRBJ1-2
CASSEVKAGGQSSYNEQFF	TRBV2	TRBJ2-1
CASSQAGYEQYF	TRBV3-1	TRBJ2-7
CASSLAGVGYEQYF	TRBV7-2	TRBJ2-7
CASSQDGLARTHF	TRBV4-1	TRBJ2-4
CASTLTGYSYNEQFF	TRBV19	TRBJ2-1
CASSVPGDAEAFF	TRBV5-6	TRBJ1-1
CASSSGQGFDTQYF	TRBV10-2	TRBJ2-3
CASAHSGIGGAGELFF	TRBV28	TRBJ2-2
CSVQGYQETQYF	TRBV20-1	TRBJ2-5
CASSISVRQETQYF	TRBV19	TRBJ2-5
CAWSGPNYGYTF	TRBV30	TRBJ1-2
CSAHPTGKENSPLHF	TRBV20-1	TRBJ1-6
CASSATSGHTDTQYF	TRBV6-4	TRBJ2-3
CASSVQGGFTDTQYF	TRBV9	TRBJ2-3
CASSLGESDTQYF	TRBV7-6	TRBJ2-3
CASSRTGGRYGYTF	TRBV7-2	TRBJ1-2
CASSQDLRMPGELFF	TRBV4-1	TRBJ2-2
CSVASFLQDTQYF	TRBV29-1	TRBJ2-3